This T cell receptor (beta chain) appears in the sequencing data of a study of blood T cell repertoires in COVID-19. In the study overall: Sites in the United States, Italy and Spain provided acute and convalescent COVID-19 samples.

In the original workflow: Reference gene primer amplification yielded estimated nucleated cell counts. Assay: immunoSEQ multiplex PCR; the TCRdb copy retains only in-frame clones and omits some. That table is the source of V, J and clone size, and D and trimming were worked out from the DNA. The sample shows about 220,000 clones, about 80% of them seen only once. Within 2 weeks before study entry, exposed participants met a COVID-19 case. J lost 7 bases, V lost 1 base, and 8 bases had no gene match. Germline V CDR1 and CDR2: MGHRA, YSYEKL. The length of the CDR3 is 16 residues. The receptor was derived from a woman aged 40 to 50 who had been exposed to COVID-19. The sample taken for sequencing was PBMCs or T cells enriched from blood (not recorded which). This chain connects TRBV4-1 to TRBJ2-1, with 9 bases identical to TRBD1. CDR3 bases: TGCGCCAGCAGCCAAGTTCCGGGACAGGGCTGGAATGAGCAGTTCTTC. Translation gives CASSQVPGQGWNEQFF.